This T cell receptor (beta chain) was captured by sequencing in a study of blood T cell repertoires in COVID-19. Study-level background: The United States, Italy and Spain provided the acute and convalescent COVID-19 samples. PBMCs, B-cell-depleted T cells, or T cells were the source of the cDNA or gDNA that made up the material.

Residents of about 25 US areas, aged about 18 to 95 years, made up the participants. Details on this clone: At the DNA level, this CDR3 is encoded by other sequences in the same sample as well.

After removal of 0 bases from V and 2 bases from J, the junction contained 1 base not matched to a gene. Looked up from germline, CDR1 is SGDLS and CDR2 is YYNGEE. This CDR3 has 14 amino acids. The assay was immunoSEQ multiplex PCR, and TCRdb's table has in-frame clones only and misses some. The sample includes about 220,000 clones, about nine tenths of them seen just once. Source material: PBMCs or T cells enriched from blood (not recorded which). The V gene is TRBV9, the J gene TRBJ2-7; 8 positions agree with TRBD1. The source is a woman aged 25 to 39 who had recovered from COVID-19. This CDR3 is CASSVGTGTYEQYF. The CDR3 coding sequence is TGTGCCAGCAGCGTAGGGACAGGGACCTACGAGCAGTACTTC.